This T cell receptor beta chain was captured in a study of blood T cell repertoires in COVID-19. The overall study: COVID-19 samples, acute and convalescent, were from the United States, Italy and Spain. Nucleic acid was either cDNA or gDNA, and it came from T cells, B-cell-depleted T cells, or PBMCs.

CDR3 length: 17 residues. The V end lost 1 base, the J end lost 6 bases, and 17 bases lay between the germline ends. CDR1 SGHTS and CDR2 YDEGEE come from the germline V gene. In the study's own analysis: Reference gene primer amplification gave nucleated cell count estimates. The assay was immunoSEQ multiplex PCR, and TCRdb's table has in-frame clones only and misses some. V and J calls and clone size are those listed in that table; D and trimming were worked out from the DNA. The sample lists about 170,000 clones; approximately 86% were seen once. The sequence came from a man aged 55 to 70 who had recovered from COVID-19. The sample comprised peripheral blood. The rearrangement links TRBV5-8 to TRBJ1-6; TRBD1 is a possible D gene (5 bases). As DNA, the CDR3 is TGTGCCAGCAGCTTGCGGTTCGGCGACAGCCTTAATTCACCCCTCCACTTT. Protein product: CASSLRFGDSLNSPLHF. The entire variable domain, with the rest obtained from reference TRBV5-8 and TRBJ1-6, is as follows: EAGVTQSPTHLIKTRGQQATLRCSPISGHTSVYWYQQALGLGLQFLLWYDEGEERNRGNFPPRFSGRQFPNYSSELNVNALELEDSALYLCASSLRFGDSLNSPLHFGNGTRLTVT.